Listed here are 31 T cell receptor beta chains from one sample, sequenced in a study of T cell repertoires in cytomegalovirus infection. Using its own MiXCR run on the reads, TCRdb lists one record per CDR3 protein. The repertoire holds 200,000 to 300,000 distinct CDR3 sequences, 9% to 15% seen once, with 1.5% to 2% in the top ten. Sequenced material: PBMCs. These receptor sequences come from a human donor in good health (CMV status not recorded). Some clones in this sample may be carry-over from other donors' samples.

The chain is built from TRBV7-8 and TRBJ2-1; 15 nucleotides align to TRBD2. The CDR3 length is 17 residues. V was clipped by 5 bases and J by 7 bases; unmatched bases: 9. Looked up from germline, CDR1 is SGHVS and CDR2 is FQNEAQ. DNA for the CDR3: TGTGCCAGCAGCCCCCAGGGCGGGACTAGCGGGAGGAATGAGCAGTTCTTC. Protein product: CASSPQGGTSGRNEQFF.

This rearrangement joins TRBV7-2 to TRBJ2-3; no definite D call. CDR1 and CDR2 from the germline V gene are SGHTA and FQGNSA. The CDR3 length is 14 residues. The V end lost 2 bases, the J end lost 2 bases, and 8 bases lay between the germline ends. CDR3 sequence (DNA): TGTGCCAGCAGCTTAAGTTCGGACACAGATACGCAGTATTTT. Its translation is CASSLSSDTDTQYF.

This clonotype was counted between two and nine times. The rearrangement uses TRBV6-2 or TRBV6-3 and TRBJ2-2; D is unresolved. The CDR3 is made up of 12 amino acids. Trimming left V 6 bases short and J 6 bases short, with 8 bases between. Germline V lookup: CDR1 MNHEY, CDR2 SVGEGT. CDR3 bases: TGTGCCAGCAGGCTGTCGGCCGGGGAGCTGTTTTTT. Its translation is CASRLSAGELFF.

This clonotype came up many times. This chain links TRBV6-2 or TRBV6-3 with TRBJ2-1, with D perhaps matching TRBD1 (5 bases). CDR1 and CDR2 (germline): MNHEY, SVGEGT. CDR3 length: 13 amino acids. The ends were cut back, 6 bases at V and 4 bases at J, with 10 bases in the middle. The CDR3 region is CASSLQEYNEQFF. The CDR3 DNA reads as TGTGCCAGCAGCCTACAGGAGTACAATGAGCAGTTCTTC.

In its sample, this clonotype was seen a few times. The chain has TRBV25-1 and TRBJ2-7; no reliable D call. The V gene's germline CDR1 is MGHDK and CDR2 SYGVNS. The CDR3 extends over 14 amino acids. The V end lost 4 bases, the J end lost 2 bases, and 12 bases lay between the germline ends. The CDR3 DNA sequence: TGTGCCAGCAGTGCCGTGACATCCCCCTACGAGCAGTACTTC. It specifies CASSAVTSPYEQYF.

This clonotype was observed a handful of times. This rearrangement joins TRBV5-4 to TRBJ2-7; possibly TRBD1 for D (6 bases). The V gene lost 0 bases and the J gene lost 0 bases, with 10 bases spanning the gap. Germline V gene lookup returns CDR1 SGHNT and CDR2 YYREEE (reference sequence). This CDR3 has 15 residues. In DNA, the CDR3 is TGTGCCAGCAGCTTGGCACAGGGTCTCTCCTACGAGCAGTACTTC. This encodes CASSLAQGLSYEQYF.

Ten or more counts support this clonotype. V is TRBV10-3 and J is TRBJ1-5; 7 nucleotides align to TRBD1. There are 13 residues in the CDR3. Germline V CDR1 and CDR2: ENHRY, SYGVKD. With 11 bases clipped from V and 2 bases from J, the junction kept 6 bases outside the gene matches. The CDR3 loop is CAPDRVRNQPQHF. The CDR3 coding sequence is TGTGCCCCCGACAGGGTACGCAATCAGCCCCAGCATTTT.

This clonotype was observed at least ten times. The chain recombines TRBV10-3 with TRBJ2-7; weak D call: TRBD2 (6 bases). Per germline, CDR1 ENHRY and CDR2 SYGVKD. The CDR3 loop spans 11 amino acids. With 4 bases removed from V and 5 bases from J, the gap between germline ends came to 6 bases. The CDR3 reads CAISGGDEQYF. CDR3 coding DNA: TGTGCCATCAGTGGGGGGGACGAGCAGTACTTC.

Ten or more counts support this clonotype. This CDR3 reads CASSLEGDRRSAFF. The CDR3 bases are TGTGCCAGCAGCTTAGAAGGGGACAGGCGCAGTGCTTTCTTT. The J gene is TRBJ1-1, the V gene TRBV7-2; 8 nucleotides agree with TRBD1. This CDR3 region has 14 residues. Germline CDR1 is SGHTA and CDR2 is FQGNSA. V lost 1 base to trimming and J lost 11 bases; unmatched junction nucleotides: 9.

This clonotype showed up just a few times. The chain joins TRBV11-2 to TRBJ1-2; D remains unclear. Germline loops: CDR1 SGHAT, CDR2 FQNNGV. V gave up 1 base and J gave up 1 base, with 10 bases separating them. CDR3 length: 15 amino acids. The CDR3 region has the DNA TGTGCCAGCAGCTTAGGTCAGACCTATAACTATGGCTACACCTTC. The encoded protein is CASSLGQTYNYGYTF.

The CDR3 DNA reads TGCAGTGCCGTGACAGATAATAGCAATCAGCCCCAGCATTTT. Translating it yields CSAVTDNSNQPQHF. The genes are TRBV20-1 and TRBJ1-5; D might be TRBD1 (5 bases). The CDR3 runs 14 residues. V was shortened by 6 bases and J by 0 bases, with 12 bases between the two germline ends. Looked up from germline, CDR1 is DFQATT and CDR2 is SNEGSKA (reference sequence).

This clonotype was seen only a few times. The chain combines TRBV3-1 with TRBJ2-5; D remains unclear. V was pared by 2 bases and J by 5 bases, with 15 bases between. The germline V gene encodes CDR1 LGHDT and CDR2 YNNKEL (reference sequence). CDR3 length: 15 amino acids. CDR3 coding DNA: TGTGCCAGCAGCCAACGCCTGGGGAATCACGAGACCCAGTACTTC. Translating gives CASSQRLGNHETQYF.

V gene TRBV18 combines with J gene TRBJ2-3; unclear D gene. This CDR3 contains 12 residues. Germline CDR1 reads KGHSH; CDR2 reads LQKENI. V was cut by 3 bases and J by 4 bases, with 5 bases left in between. In nucleotides, the CDR3 is TGTGCCAGCTCACCGGAGCCAGATACGCAGTATTTT. This codes for CASSPEPDTQYF.

This clonotype was picked up many times. V usage is TRBV5-6 and J usage is TRBJ1-5; tentative D call: TRBD1 (6 bases). Germline loops: CDR1 SGHDT, CDR2 YYEEEE. CDR3 length: 13 amino acids. V lost 6 bases and J 4 bases, leaving 11 bases between the germline ends. CDR3 sequence reads: CASTKGTNQPQHF. The CDR3 DNA reads as TGTGCCAGCACGAAGGGGACAAATCAGCCCCAGCATTTT.

This clonotype was counted many times. The chain links TRBV12-3 or TRBV12-4 to TRBJ2-3; 10 positions agree with TRBD2. V was pared by 5 bases and J by 5 bases, with 7 bases of the junction left unmatched. The CDR3 has 15 residues. CDR3 nucleotides: TGTGCCAGCAGTGAAACTAGCGGGACAAGAGATACGCAGTATTTT. This translates into CASSETSGTRDTQYF.

This clonotype was recorded a few times. The chain combines TRBV19 with TRBJ2-1; the match to TRBD2 covers 9 bases. From germline, CDR1 is LNHDA and CDR2 SQIVND (reference sequence). Losses at the gene ends were 4 bases for V and 6 bases for J; bases not matched to a gene: 7. The CDR3 sequence is 15 residues long. This CDR3 reads CASSRPGTSLNEQFF. In nucleotides, the CDR3 is TGTGCCAGTAGTAGGCCGGGGACTAGCCTCAATGAGCAGTTCTTC.

V and J are TRBV19 and TRBJ1-1; the D is unclear. CDR3 length: 17 amino acids. V shed 10 bases and J shed 0 bases, with 24 bases lying between them. Germline CDR1 is LNHDA and CDR2 is SQIVND (reference sequence). In DNA form, the CDR3 reads TGTGCCACCCTCAACCGCGCCGAGCCCTATATGAACACTGAAGCTTTCTTT. Amino acids: CATLNRAEPYMNTEAFF.

The chain links TRBV20-1 to TRBJ2-7; 10 nucleotides agree with TRBD2. This CDR3 spans 16 amino acids. Germline CDR1 is DFQATT and CDR2 is SNEGSKA (reference sequence). V lost 2 bases and J lost 1; bases outside the gene matches: 8. CDR3 protein: CSARRGTSVLSYEQYF. CDR3 DNA sequence: TGCAGTGCTAGAAGGGGGACTAGCGTTCTTTCCTACGAGCAGTACTTC.

This clonotype was counted at least ten times. The chain employs TRBV6-2 or TRBV6-3 and TRBJ2-1, with 7 positions matching TRBD1. V was clipped by 5 bases and J by 0 bases; unmatched bases: 1. Per germline, CDR1 MNHEY and CDR2 SVGEGT. The CDR3 consists of 14 residues. For the CDR3, the DNA is TGTGCCAGCAGTGCAGGGGGCTCCTACAATGAGCAGTTCTTC. Translating it yields CASSAGGSYNEQFF.

This clonotype was observed many times. The chain recombines TRBV7-2 with TRBJ1-1; D is undetermined. Trimming took 5 bases from V and 4 from J, leaving 17 bases between them. CDR3 length: 15 residues. The germline CDR1 and CDR2 sequences are SGHTA and FQGNSA. CDR3 sequence: CASSATDQAGTEAFF. The CDR3 DNA sequence: TGTGCCAGCAGCGCCACAGACCAGGCGGGCACTGAAGCTTTCTTT.

This clonotype was found many times. V usage is TRBV12-3 or TRBV12-4 and J usage is TRBJ1-5; D remains unclear. This CDR3 is 13 amino acids long. The ends were cut back, 3 bases at V and 3 bases at J, with 6 bases in the middle. In nucleotides, the CDR3 is TGTGCCAGCAGTTTGGGTCACAATCAGCCCCAGCATTTT. It is translated as CASSLGHNQPQHF.

The chain carries TRBV29-1 and TRBJ2-3, with TRBD1 matching 8 bases. Trimming cost V 2 bases and J 1 base; bases outside gene matches: 2. The CDR3 is made up of 14 amino acids. In germline, CDR1 is SQVTM, CDR2 ANQGSEA. The CDR3 region is CSVETGQGTDTQYF. The CDR3 region has the DNA TGCAGCGTTGAAACGGGACAGGGCACAGATACGCAGTATTTT.

This clonotype appeared a single time. This chain links TRBV19 with TRBJ2-3; D is uncertain. CDR1 and CDR2 (germline): LNHDA, SQIVND (reference sequence). The length of the CDR3 is 14 residues. Deletions cut 5 bases from V and 2 bases from J, with 11 bases between. CDR3 in amino acids: CASSPQLSTDTQYF. The CDR3 DNA reads TGTGCCAGTAGTCCCCAGCTTTCCACAGATACGCAGTATTTT.

The sample holds many counts of this clonotype. The V and J genes are TRBV6-2 or TRBV6-3 and TRBJ2-3; no reliable D call. Germline V gene lookup returns CDR1 MNHEY and CDR2 SVGEGT. V was cut by 2 bases and J by 4 bases, with 10 bases left in between. The CDR3 loop spans 14 amino acids. In nucleotides, the CDR3 is TGTGCCAGCAGTTACCGGGTCGTCTCAGATACGCAGTATTTT. Translating it yields CASSYRVVSDTQYF.

This clonotype was counted between two and nine times. The gene calls are TRBV2 and TRBJ1-5, with no clear D. The CDR3 runs 13 residues. CDR1 is SNHLY and CDR2 is FYNNEI in the germline V gene. The germline V and J ends were trimmed by 6 bases and 2 bases, with 8 bases remaining between them. CDR3: CASSPQRNQPQHF. CDR3 coding DNA: TGTGCCAGCAGCCCACAGCGCAATCAGCCCCAGCATTTT.

The gene calls are TRBV29-1 and TRBJ1-6; D ambiguous. The CDR3 is 14 residues long. CDR1 is SQVTM and CDR2 is ANQGSEA in the germline V gene. Trimming left V 4 bases short and J 0 bases short, with 7 bases between. The CDR3 sequence is CSVGEGSYNSPLHF. Written as DNA, the CDR3 is TGCAGCGTTGGGGAGGGCTCCTATAATTCACCCCTCCACTTT.

The sample holds many counts of this clonotype. This chain links TRBV7-2 with TRBJ2-5; D not certain. Germline values: CDR1 SGHTA, CDR2 FQGNSA. The CDR3 runs to 13 residues. V was trimmed by 4 bases and J by 4 bases, leaving 10 bases between them. In DNA, the CDR3 is TGTGCCAGCAGCTCGGACCCTATAGAGACCCAGTACTTC. It specifies CASSSDPIETQYF.

This sequence joins TRBV5-1 and TRBJ1-5, with D unresolved. With 0 bases removed from V and 4 bases from J, the gap between germline ends came to 11 bases. From germline, CDR1 is SGHRS and CDR2 YFSETQ. The CDR3 extends over 15 amino acids. Here the CDR3 reads CASSLEGTENQPQHF. The CDR3 coding sequence is TGCGCCAGCAGCTTGGAGGGAACAGAAAATCAGCCCCAGCATTTT.

This clonotype has ten or more counts. The chain carries TRBV5-6 and TRBJ2-2, with D perhaps matching TRBD2 (5 bases). Germline V gene lookup returns CDR1 SGHDT and CDR2 YYEEEE. With 8 bases removed from V and 9 bases from J, the gap between germline ends came to 17 bases. The CDR3 runs 13 residues. Here the CDR3 reads CARKRWRFRELFF. In DNA, the CDR3 is TGTGCCAGGAAGAGGTGGAGGTTCCGGGAGCTGTTTTTT.

The gene calls are TRBV7-6 and TRBJ1-2; D is unclear. Germline lookup yields CDR1 SGHVS and CDR2 FNYEAQ. CDR3 length equals 13 residues. V was pared by 5 bases and J by 6 bases, with 13 bases between. The chain's CDR3 is CASSPSGTNGYTF. The CDR3 DNA reads as TGTGCCAGCAGCCCATCAGGAACGAATGGCTACACCTTC. Full variable domain (outside the CDR3, taken from reference TRBV7-6 and TRBJ1-2): GAGVSQSPRYKVTKRGQDVALRCDPISGHVSLYWYRQALGQGPEFLTYFNYEAQQDKSGLPNDRFSAERPEGSISTLTIQRTEQRDSAMYRCASSPSGTNGYTFGSGTRLTVV.

This clonotype was counted between two and nine times. The chain employs TRBV29-1 and TRBJ1-4; D is undetermined. This CDR3 comprises 16 residues. Germline V CDR1 and CDR2: SQVTM, ANQGSEA. V lost 0 bases and J lost 7, with 18 bases in between. CDR3 region: CSVEDHATKGGEKLFF. The CDR3 region has the DNA TGCAGCGTTGAAGATCATGCGACCAAAGGTGGTGAAAAACTGTTTTTT.